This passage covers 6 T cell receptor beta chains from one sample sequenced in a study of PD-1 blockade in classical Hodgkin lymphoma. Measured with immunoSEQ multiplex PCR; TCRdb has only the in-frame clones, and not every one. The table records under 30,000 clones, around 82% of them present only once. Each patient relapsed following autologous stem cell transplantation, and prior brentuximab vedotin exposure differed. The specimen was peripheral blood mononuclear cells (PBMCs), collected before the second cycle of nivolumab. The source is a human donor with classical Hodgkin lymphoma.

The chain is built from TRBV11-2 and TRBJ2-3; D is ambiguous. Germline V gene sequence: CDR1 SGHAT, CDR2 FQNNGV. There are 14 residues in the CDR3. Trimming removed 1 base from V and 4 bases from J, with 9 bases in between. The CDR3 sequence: CASSLGGGSDTQYF. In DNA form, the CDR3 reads TGTGCCAGCAGCTTAGGGGGTGGGTCAGATACGCAGTATTTT.

The CDR3 nucleotides read TGTGCCAGCAGGGGACCGATGGTCACAGATACGCAGTATTTT. Its translation: CASRGPMVTDTQYF. The chain carries TRBV2 and TRBJ2-3; D is possibly TRBD1 or TRBD2 (5 bases each). V lost 6 bases to trimming and J lost 2 bases, with 12 bases between them. Germline V gene sequence: CDR1 SNHLY, CDR2 FYNNEI. This CDR3 is 14 amino acids long. The full variable domain, rest sourced from reference TRBV2 and TRBJ2-3, is EPEVTQTPSHQVTQMGQEVILRCVPISNHLYFYWYRQILGQKVEFLVSFYNNEISEKSEIFDDQFSVERPDGSNFTLKIRSTKLEDSAMYFCASRGPMVTDTQYFGPGTRLTVL.

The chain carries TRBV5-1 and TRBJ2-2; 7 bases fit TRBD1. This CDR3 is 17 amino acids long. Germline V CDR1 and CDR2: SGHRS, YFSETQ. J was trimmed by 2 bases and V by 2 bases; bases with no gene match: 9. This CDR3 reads CASSFPETGLNTGELFF. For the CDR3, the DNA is TGCGCCAGCAGCTTCCCCGAGACAGGGCTTAACACCGGGGAGCTGTTTTTT. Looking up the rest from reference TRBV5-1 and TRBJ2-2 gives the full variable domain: KAGVTQTPRYLIKTRGQQVTLSCSPISGHRSVSWYQQTPGQGLQFLFEYFSETQRNKGNFPGRFSGRQFSNSRSEMNVSTLELGDSALYLCASSFPETGLNTGELFFGEGSRLTVL.

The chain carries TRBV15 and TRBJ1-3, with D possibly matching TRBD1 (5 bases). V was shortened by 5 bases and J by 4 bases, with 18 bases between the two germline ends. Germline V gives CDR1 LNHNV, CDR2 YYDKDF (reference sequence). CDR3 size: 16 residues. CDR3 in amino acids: CATSGLSGTAGNTIYF. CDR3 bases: TGTGCCACCAGCGGGTTAAGTGGGACGGCGGGAAACACCATATATTTT.

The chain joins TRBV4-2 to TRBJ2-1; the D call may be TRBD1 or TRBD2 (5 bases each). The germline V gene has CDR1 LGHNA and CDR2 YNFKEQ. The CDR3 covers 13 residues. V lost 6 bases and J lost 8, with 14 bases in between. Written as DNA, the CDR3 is TGTGCCAGCAGTCACGGGACCCGGCATGAGCAGTTCTTC. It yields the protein CASSHGTRHEQFF.

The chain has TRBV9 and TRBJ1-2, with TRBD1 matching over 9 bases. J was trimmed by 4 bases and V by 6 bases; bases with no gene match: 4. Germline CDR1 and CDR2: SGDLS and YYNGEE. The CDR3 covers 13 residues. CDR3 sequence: CASTTGGAYGYTF. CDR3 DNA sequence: TGTGCCAGCACAACAGGGGGCGCCTATGGCTACACCTTC.